This T cell receptor (beta chain) comes out of a study of post-analysis software for immune sequencing data. CDR1 and CDR2 (germline): SGHTA, FQGTGA. This CDR3 is built from 15 residues. V was clipped by 4 bases and J by 3 bases; unmatched bases: 4. In regard to this clonotype: The target antigen is unknown.

cDNA libraries of TCR beta carried unique molecular identifiers. Input amounts of roughly 0.85 to 10 million T cells were used. These gave around 500,000 cDNA molecules, so each molecule approximated one T cell. TCRdb reprocessed the PCR reads via MiXCR and lists one record per CDR3 protein. The sample has 380,000 or so distinct CDR3 sequences; less than 40% are singletons. Notes on the study in general: Among 5 or 6 TRBV segments more frequent in patients than controls were TRBV5-6, TRBV5-1 and TRBV20-1. Comparison with controls showed significantly lower normalized Chao1 diversity in multiple sclerosis patients.

The TCR comes from a girl aged 5-17 years with multiple sclerosis. This chain connects TRBV7-3 to TRBJ2-1; 9 positions agree with TRBD1. Input material: blood. The CDR3, as DNA: TGTGCCAGCAGCTCCGGGACAGGGCGCTACAATGAGCAGTTCTTC. It encodes CASSSGTGRYNEQFF.